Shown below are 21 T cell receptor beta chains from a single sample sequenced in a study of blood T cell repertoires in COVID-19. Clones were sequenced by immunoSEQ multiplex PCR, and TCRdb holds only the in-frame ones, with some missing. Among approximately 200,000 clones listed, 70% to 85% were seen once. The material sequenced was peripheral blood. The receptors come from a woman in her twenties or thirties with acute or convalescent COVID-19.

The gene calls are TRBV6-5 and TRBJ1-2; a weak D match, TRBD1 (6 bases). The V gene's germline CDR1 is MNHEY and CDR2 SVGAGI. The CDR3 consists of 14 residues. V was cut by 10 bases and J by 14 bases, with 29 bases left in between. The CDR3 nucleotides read TGTGCCACCTACCCGCCGGGGGGGCGGGCCCCATCAACCTTC. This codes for CATYPPGGRAPSTF.

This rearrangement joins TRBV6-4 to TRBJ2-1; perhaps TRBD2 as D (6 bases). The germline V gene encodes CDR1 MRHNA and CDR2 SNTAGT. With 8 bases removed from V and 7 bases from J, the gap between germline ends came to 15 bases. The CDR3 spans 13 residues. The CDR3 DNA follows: TGTGCCAGCGGTGGGGATGCGGGGAATGAGCAGTTCTTC. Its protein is CASGGDAGNEQFF.

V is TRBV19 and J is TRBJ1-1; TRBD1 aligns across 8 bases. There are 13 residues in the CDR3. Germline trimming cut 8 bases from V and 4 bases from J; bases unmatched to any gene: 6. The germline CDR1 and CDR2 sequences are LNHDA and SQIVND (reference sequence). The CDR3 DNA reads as TGTGCCAGTCGGATTGACAGGGGCACTGAAGCTTTCTTT. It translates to CASRIDRGTEAFF. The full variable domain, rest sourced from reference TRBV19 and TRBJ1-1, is DGGITQSPKYLFRKEGQNVTLSCEQNLNHDAMYWYRQDPGQGLRLIYYSQIVNDFQKGDIAEGYSVSREKKESFPLTVTSAQKNPTAFYLCASRIDRGTEAFFGQGTRLTVV.

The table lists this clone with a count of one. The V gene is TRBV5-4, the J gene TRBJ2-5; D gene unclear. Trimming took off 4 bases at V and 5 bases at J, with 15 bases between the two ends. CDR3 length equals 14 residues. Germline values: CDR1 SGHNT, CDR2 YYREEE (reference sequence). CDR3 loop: CASSPTRPGETQYF. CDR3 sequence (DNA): TGTGCCAGCAGCCCCACCAGACCCGGGGAGACCCAGTACTTC. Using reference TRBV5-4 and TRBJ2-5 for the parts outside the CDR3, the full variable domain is ETGVTQSPTHLIKTRGQQVTLRCSSQSGHNTVSWYQQALGQGPQFIFQYYREEENGRGNFPPRFSGLQFPNYSSELNVNALELDDSALYLCASSPTRPGETQYFGPGTRLLVL.

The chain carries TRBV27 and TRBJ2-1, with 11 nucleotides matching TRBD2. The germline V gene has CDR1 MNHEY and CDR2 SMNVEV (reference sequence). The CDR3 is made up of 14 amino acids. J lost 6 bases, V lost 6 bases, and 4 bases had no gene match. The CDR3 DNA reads TGTGCCAGCAGGCGACTAGCGGGAAGCAATGAGCAGTTCTTC. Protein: CASRRLAGSNEQFF.

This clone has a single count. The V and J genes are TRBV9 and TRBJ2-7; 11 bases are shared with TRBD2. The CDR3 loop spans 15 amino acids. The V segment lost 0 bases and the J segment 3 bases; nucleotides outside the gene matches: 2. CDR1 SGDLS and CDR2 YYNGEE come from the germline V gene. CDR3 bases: TGTGCCAGCAGCGTAGGCGGGACTAGCGGCTACGAGCAGTACTTC. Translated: CASSVGGTSGYEQYF.

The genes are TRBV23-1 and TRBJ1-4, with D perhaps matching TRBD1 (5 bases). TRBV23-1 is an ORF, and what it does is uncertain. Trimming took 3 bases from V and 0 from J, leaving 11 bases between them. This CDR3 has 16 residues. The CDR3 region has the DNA TGCGCCAGCAGTCAGAGGCGACAGACAACTAATGAAAAACTGTTTTTT. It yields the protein CASSQRRQTTNEKLFF.

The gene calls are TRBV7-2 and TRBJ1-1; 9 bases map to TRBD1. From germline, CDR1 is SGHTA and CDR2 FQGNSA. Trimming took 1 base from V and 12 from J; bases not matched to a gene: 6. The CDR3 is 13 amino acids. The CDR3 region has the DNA TGTGCCAGCAGCTTAGGGGACAGGGCTTCGACTTTCTTT. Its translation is CASSLGDRASTFF. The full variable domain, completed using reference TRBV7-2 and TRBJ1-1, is GAGVSQSPSNKVTEKGKDVELRCDPISGHTALYWYRQSLGQGLEFLIYFQGNSAPDKSGLPSDRFSAERTGGSVSTLTIQRTQQEDSAVYLCASSLGDRASTFFGQGTRLTVV.

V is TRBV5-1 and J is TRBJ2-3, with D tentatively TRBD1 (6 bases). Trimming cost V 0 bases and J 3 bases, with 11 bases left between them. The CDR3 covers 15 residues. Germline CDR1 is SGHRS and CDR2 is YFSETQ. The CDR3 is CASSLAGDRTDTQYF. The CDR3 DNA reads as TGCGCCAGCAGCTTGGCAGGGGATCGGACAGATACGCAGTATTTT.

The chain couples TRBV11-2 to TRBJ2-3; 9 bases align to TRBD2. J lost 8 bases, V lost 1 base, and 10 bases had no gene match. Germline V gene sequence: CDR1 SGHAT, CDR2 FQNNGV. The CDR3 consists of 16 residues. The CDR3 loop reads CASSLAAGGREGTQYF. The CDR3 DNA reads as TGTGCCAGCAGCTTAGCTGCGGGAGGGCGTGAGGGTACGCAGTATTTT.

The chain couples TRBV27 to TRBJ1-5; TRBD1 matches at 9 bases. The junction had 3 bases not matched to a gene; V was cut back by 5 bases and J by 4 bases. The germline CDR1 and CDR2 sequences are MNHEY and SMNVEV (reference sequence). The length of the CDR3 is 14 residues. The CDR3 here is CASSDGQGNQPQHF. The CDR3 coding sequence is TGTGCCAGCAGTGATGGACAGGGGAATCAGCCCCAGCATTTT.

The CDR3 here is CASSQNAGANNEQFF. The CDR3 DNA follows: TGTGCCAGCAGCCAAAATGCGGGGGCAAACAATGAGCAGTTCTTC. The V and J genes are TRBV3-1 (or the pseudogene TRBV3-2) and TRBJ2-1, with D possibly being TRBD2 (7 bases). Trimming stripped 2 bases from V and 5 bases from J, with 13 bases between. CDR1 is LGHDT, CDR2 YNNKEL, per germline (reference sequence). The length of the CDR3 is 15 residues.

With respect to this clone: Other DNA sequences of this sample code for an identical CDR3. DNA for the CDR3: TGCGCCAGCAGCCTCTCGGGACAGCAAGAGACCCAGTACTTC. Its translation: CASSLSGQQETQYF. The gene calls are TRBV5-1 and TRBJ2-5, with 7 nucleotides matching TRBD1. Germline CDR1 and CDR2: SGHRS and YFSETQ. V lost 4 bases to trimming and J lost 2 bases; unmatched junction nucleotides: 5. There are 14 residues in the CDR3.

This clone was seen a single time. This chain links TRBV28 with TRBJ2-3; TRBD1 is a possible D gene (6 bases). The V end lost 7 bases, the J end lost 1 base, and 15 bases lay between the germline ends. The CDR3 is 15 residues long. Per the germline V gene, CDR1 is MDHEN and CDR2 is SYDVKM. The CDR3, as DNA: TGTGCCAGCATCGCCTCTGGGGGCCGCACAGATACGCAGTATTTT. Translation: CASIASGGRTDTQYF.

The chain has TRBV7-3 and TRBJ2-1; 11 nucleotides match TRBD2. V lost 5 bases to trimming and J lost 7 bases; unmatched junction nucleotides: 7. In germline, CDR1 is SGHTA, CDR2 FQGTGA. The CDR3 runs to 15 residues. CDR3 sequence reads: CASSISGGVSNEQFF. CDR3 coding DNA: TGTGCCAGCAGCATTAGCGGGGGGGTTTCTAATGAGCAGTTCTTC.

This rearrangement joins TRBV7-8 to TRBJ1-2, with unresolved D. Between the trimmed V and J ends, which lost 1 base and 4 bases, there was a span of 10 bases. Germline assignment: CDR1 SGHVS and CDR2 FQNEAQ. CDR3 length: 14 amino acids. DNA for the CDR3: TGTGCCAGCAGCTTAGGGCGGGCAGGCTATGGCTACACCTTC. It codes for CASSLGRAGYGYTF.

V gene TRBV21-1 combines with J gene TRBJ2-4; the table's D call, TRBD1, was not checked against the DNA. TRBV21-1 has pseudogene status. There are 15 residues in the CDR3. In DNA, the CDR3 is TGTGCCAGCAGCTCGAACCGGACAGGGCAAAACATTCAGTACTTC. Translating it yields CASSSNRTGQNIQYF.

Here the CDR3 DNA reads TGTGCCAGCCAGGGAGGGATGATCCACGAGCAGTACTTC. It translates to CASQGGMIHEQYF. The genes are TRBV2 and TRBJ2-7; TRBD2 agrees at 7 bases. The CDR3 loop spans 13 amino acids. J gave up 5 bases and V 8 bases, and 9 bases lay outside the gene matches. The V gene's germline CDR1 is SNHLY and CDR2 FYNNEI.

CDR3 amino acids: CASRTDQGAYTGELFF. In nucleotides, the CDR3 is TGTGCCAGCAGAACGGACCAGGGGGCATACACCGGGGAGCTGTTTTTT. J is TRBJ2-2 and V is TRBV28; the match to TRBD1 covers 8 bases. CDR3 length: 16 residues. Per germline, CDR1 MDHEN and CDR2 SYDVKM. V shed 6 bases, J shed 3 bases, and the junction held 9 bases outside the gene matches.

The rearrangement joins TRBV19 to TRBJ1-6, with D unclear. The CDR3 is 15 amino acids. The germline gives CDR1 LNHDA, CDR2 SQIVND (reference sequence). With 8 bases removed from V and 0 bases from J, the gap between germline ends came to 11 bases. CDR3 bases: TGTGCCAGTGCTACAGAGAGCTCCTATAATTCACCCCTCCACTTT. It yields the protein CASATESSYNSPLHF.

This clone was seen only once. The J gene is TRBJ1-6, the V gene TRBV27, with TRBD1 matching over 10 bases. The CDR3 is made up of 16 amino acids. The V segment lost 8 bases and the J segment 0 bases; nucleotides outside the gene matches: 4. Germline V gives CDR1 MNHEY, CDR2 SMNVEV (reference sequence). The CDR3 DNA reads TGTGCCAGCGGGACAGGGGAACACTCCTATAATTCACCCCTCCACTTT. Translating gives CASGTGEHSYNSPLHF.